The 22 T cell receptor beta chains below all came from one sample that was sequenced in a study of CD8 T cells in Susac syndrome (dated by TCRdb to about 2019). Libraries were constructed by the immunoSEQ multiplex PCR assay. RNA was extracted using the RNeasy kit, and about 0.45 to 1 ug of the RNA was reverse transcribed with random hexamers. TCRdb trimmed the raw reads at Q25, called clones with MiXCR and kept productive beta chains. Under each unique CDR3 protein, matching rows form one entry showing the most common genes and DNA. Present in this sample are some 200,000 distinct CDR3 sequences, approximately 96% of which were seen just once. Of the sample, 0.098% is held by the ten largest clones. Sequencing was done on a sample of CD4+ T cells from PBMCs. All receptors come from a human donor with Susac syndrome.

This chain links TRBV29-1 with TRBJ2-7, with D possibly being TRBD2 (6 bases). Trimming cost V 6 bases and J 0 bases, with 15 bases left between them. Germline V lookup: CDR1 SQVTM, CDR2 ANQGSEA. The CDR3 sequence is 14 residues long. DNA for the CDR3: TGCAGCGTCTTCGAGGGACTCCACTCCTACGAGCAGTACTTC. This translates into CSVFEGLHSYEQYF.

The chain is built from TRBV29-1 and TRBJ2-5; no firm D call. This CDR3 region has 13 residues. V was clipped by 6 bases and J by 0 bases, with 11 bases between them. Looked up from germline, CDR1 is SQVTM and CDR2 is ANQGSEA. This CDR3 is CSVAGRNQETQYF. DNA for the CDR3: TGCAGCGTAGCTGGCAGGAACCAAGAGACCCAGTACTTC. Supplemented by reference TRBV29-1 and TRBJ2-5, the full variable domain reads SAVISQKPSRDICQRGTSLTIQCQVDSQVTMMFWYRQQPGQSLTLIATANQGSEATYESGFVIDKFPISRPNLTFSTLTVSNMSPEDSSIYLCSVAGRNQETQYFGPGTRLLVL.

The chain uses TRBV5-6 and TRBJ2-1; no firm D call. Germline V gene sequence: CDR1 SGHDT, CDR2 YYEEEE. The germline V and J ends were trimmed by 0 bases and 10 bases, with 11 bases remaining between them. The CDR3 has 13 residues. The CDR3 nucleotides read TGTGCCAGCAGCTTGGTAAGCCCAAGCGAGCAGTTCTTC. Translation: CASSLVSPSEQFF.

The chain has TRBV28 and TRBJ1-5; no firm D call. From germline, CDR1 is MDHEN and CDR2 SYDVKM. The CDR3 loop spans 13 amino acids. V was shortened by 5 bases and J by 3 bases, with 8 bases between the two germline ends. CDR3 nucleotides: TGTGCCAGCAGTGGGCAACTCAATCAGCCCCAGCATTTT. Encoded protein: CASSGQLNQPQHF.

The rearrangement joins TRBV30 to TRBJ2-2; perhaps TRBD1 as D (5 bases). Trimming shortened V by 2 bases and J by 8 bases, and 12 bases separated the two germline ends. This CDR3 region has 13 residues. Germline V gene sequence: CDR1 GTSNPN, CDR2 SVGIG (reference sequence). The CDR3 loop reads CAWSKIGAGELFF. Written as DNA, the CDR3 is TGTGCCTGGAGTAAGATTGGGGCTGGGGAGCTGTTTTTT.

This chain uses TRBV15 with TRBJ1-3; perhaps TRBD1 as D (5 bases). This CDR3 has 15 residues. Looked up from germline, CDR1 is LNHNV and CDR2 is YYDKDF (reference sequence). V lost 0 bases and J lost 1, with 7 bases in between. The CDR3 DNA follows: TGTGCCACCAGCAGAGACAGGGCATCTGGAAACACCATATATTTT. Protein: CATSRDRASGNTIYF.

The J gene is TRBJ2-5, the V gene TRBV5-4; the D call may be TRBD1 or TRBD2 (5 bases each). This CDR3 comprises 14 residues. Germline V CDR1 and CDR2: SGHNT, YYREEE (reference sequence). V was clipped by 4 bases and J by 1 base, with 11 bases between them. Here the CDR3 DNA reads TGTGCCAGCAGCCTCCGGGGCCTCCAAGAGACCCAGTACTTC. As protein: CASSLRGLQETQYF.

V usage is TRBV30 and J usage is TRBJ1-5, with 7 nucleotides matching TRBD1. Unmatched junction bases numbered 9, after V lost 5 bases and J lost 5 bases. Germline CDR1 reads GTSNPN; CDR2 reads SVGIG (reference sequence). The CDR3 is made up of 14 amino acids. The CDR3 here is CAWSGTATYQPQHF. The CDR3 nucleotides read TGTGCCTGGTCCGGGACAGCCACTTATCAGCCCCAGCATTTT.

The CDR3 sequence is CASRIGSGGFSYEQYF. Written as DNA, the CDR3 is TGTGCCAGCAGAATAGGGAGTGGAGGGTTTTCCTACGAGCAGTACTTC. The chain is built from TRBV28 and TRBJ2-7; tentative D call: TRBD2 (6 bases). The length of the CDR3 is 16 residues. V lost 6 bases, J lost 1 base, and 19 bases lay in between. Germline V lookup: CDR1 MDHEN, CDR2 SYDVKM.

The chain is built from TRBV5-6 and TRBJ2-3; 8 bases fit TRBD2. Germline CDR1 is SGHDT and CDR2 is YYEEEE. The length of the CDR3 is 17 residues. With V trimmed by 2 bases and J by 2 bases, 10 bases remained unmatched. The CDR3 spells CASSFDPAGALTDTQYF. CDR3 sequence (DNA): TGTGCCAGCAGCTTCGACCCAGCGGGGGCCCTCACAGATACGCAGTATTTT.

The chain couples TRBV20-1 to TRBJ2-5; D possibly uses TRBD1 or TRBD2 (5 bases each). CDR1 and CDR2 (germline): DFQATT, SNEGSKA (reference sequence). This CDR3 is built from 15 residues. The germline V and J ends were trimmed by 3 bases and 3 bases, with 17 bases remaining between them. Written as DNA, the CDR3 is TGCAGTGCTAGTAAATTGGCAGGGAGAGAAGAGACCCAGTACTTC. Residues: CSASKLAGREETQYF.

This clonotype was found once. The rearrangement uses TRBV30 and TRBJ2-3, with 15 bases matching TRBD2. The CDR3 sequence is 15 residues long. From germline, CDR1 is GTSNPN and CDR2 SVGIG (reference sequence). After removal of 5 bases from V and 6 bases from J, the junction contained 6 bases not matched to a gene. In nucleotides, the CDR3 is TGTGCCTGGTCGGCTGGGACTAGCGGGGGGGATACGCAGTATTTT. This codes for CAWSAGTSGGDTQYF.

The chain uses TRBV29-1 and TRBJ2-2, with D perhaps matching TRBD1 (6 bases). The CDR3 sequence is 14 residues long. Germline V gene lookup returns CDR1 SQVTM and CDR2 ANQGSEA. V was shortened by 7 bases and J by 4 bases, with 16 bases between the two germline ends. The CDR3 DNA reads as TGCAGCGCTGGGTGGGACACCCGCACCGGGGAGCTGTTTTTT. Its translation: CSAGWDTRTGELFF.

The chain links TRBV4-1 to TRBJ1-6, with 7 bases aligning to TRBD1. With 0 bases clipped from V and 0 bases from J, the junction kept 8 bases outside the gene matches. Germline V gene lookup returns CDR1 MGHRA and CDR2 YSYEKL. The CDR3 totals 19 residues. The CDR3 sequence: CASSQESGTAISYNSPLHF. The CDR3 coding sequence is TGCGCCAGCAGCCAAGAATCCGGGACAGCGATCTCCTATAATTCACCCCTCCACTTT.

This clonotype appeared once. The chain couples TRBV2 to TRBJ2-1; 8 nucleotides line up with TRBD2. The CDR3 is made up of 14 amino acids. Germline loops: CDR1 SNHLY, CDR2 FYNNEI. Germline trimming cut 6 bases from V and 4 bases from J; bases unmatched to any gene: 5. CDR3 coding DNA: TGTGCCAGCAGGATGACTAGCGTTTACAATGAGCAGTTCTTC. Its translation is CASRMTSVYNEQFF.

This CDR3 reads CSVGQGAGNTIYF. In DNA, the CDR3 is TGCAGCGTGGGACAGGGGGCGGGAAACACCATATATTTT. This chain connects TRBV29-1 to TRBJ1-3; TRBD1 matches 12 bases. In germline, CDR1 is SQVTM, CDR2 ANQGSEA. The CDR3 loop spans 13 amino acids. With V trimmed by 6 bases and J by 4 bases, 1 base remained unmatched.

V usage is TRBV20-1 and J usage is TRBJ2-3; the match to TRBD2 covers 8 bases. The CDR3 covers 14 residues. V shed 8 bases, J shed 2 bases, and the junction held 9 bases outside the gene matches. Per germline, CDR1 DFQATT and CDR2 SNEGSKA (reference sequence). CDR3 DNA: TGCAGTAGCCACTTTAGCGGGGTCACAGATACGCAGTATTTT. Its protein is CSSHFSGVTDTQYF.

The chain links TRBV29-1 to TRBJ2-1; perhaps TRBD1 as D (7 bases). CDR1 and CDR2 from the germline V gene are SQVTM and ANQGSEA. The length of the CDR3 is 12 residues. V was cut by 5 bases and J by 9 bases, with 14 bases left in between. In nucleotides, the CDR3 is TGCAGCGTTTCCCGCGGGGACAGTGAGCAGTTCTTC. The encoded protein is CSVSRGDSEQFF.

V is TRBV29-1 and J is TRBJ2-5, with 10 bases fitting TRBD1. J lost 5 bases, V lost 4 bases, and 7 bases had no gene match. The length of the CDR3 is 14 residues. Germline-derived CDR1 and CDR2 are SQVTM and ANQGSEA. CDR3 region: CSVAGTGDRETQYF. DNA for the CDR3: TGCAGCGTTGCCGGGACAGGGGATCGGGAGACCCAGTACTTC.

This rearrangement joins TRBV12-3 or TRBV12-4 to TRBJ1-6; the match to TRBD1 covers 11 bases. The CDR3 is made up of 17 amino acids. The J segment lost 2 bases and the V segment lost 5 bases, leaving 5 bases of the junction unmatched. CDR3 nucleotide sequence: TGTGCCAGCAGTCCATGGACAGGGGGCGCCTATAATTCACCCCTCCACTTT. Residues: CASSPWTGGAYNSPLHF.

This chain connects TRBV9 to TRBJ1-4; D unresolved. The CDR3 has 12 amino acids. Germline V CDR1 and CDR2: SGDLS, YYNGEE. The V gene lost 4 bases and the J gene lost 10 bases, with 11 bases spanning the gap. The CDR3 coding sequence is TGTGCCAGCAGCCCGCCAGGCGGAAAACTGTTTTTT. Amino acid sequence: CASSPPGGKLFF.

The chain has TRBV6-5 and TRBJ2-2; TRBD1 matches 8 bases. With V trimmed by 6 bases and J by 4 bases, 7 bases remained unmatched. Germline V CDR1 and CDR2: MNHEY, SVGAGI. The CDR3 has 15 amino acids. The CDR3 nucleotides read TGTGCCAGCAGCCCTCGGACAGGGTCCACCGGGGAGCTGTTTTTT. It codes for CASSPRTGSTGELFF.